Sequencing of this T cell receptor beta chain was carried out in a study of Graves' ophthalmopathy and Graves' hyperthyroidism (dated by TCRdb to about 2018). For the wider study: Peripheral blood was collected at initial diagnosis, prior to any treatment. In total, under 150 blood samples were TCR-sequenced: around 42 ophthalmopathy, around 75 hyperthyroidism and roughly 17 hyperthyroidism-to-ophthalmopathy patients. For independent validation, a separate cohort was made up of around 18 hyperthyroidism patients plus 17 patients who later progressed from hyperthyroidism to ophthalmopathy. Once sampling was done, hyperthyroidism patients were given methimazole at a starting dose of 30 mg daily, while ophthalmopathy patients were given high-dose intravenous methylprednisolone. To tell Graves' ophthalmopathy apart from Graves' hyperthyroidism, and to predict which patients would progress to ophthalmopathy, the study relied on TCR beta repertoire signatures. To explore V-J signatures distinguishing ophthalmopathy from hyperthyroidism, a discovery set of 100 patients (about 43 ophthalmopathy, roughly 60 stable hyperthyroidism) was enrolled. In six hyperthyroidism patients, T-cell repertoires of thyroid tissue and blood were compared.

The ophthalmopathy patients had moderately to severely active disease, with a Clinical Activity Score of 3 or higher, a NOSPECS grade of 4 or higher, and a disease duration of less than 3 months. Patients with other autoimmune diseases, uncontrolled infections, pregnancy or lactation were excluded. Diagnosis relied on clinical symptoms, serum thyroxine, TRAb, thyroid ultrasound and orbital computed tomography. Using Ficoll-Paque density gradient centrifugation, PBMCs were isolated from 10 ml of fresh peripheral blood. Trizol reagent was used to extract the total RNA, and its quality was then checked on an Agilent 2100 Bioanalyzer. For repertoire sequencing, TCR beta CDR3 regions were amplified from RNA transcripts. HTBI primers and the Qiagen OneStep RT-PCR kit were used in a first-round RT-PCR, which was followed by a second-round multiplex PCR, size selection and purification. The libraries underwent paired-end sequencing with 100 bp reads on an Illumina HiSeq2000. The paper's data handling went like this. SOAPnuke was used to process the reads, removing any read that contained adapters or uncalled bases, had a mean Phred below 15, or lacked an exact match to the constant primer or identifier. COPE v1.2.5 was used to merge the high-quality paired reads. Each unique nucleotide sequence was defined as a clonotype, and clonotypes were aligned to IMGT TRB V, D and J references with MiTCR v1.1. Only V-J combinations with frequency above 0.0001 were analysed, covering about 99% of repertoires. For each V-J combination, a TCR clonal expansion and chaos score was defined as the ratio of F50 clonal expansion to chaos observed in the TCRdist matrix. Welch's t-statistics and random forest were used to reduce features to about a dozen V-J combinations, which were fed into a naive Bayes classifier. The Morisita-Horn index was used to measure how similar the thyroid and blood repertoires were. TCRdb trimmed public reads at Q25 via fastp, called clones via MiXCR and kept in-frame beta chains. Here each entry gathers all rows of one CDR3 protein and keeps the most common genes and DNA. It is TCRdb's table, rather than the study itself, that gives the V and J calls and clone size. A total of around 670,000 distinct CDR3 sequences appear in this sample, roughly 40% of them only once. The biggest ten clones account for 40% to 55% of the sample.

General conclusions and limits of the study: Most expanded thyroid clonotypes with frequency above 0.001 were also detected in blood, suggesting blood repertoires may reflect the thyroid immune response. Ophthalmopathy was separated from stable hyperthyroidism by the 13-signature model with 87.88% sensitivity and just under 84% specificity in cross-validation and with 80%/75% in the test set. Sample size was not statistically predetermined, and group allocation was not concealed from the investigators. In validation, the model predicted ophthalmopathy progression with about 70% sensitivity and around 72% specificity; some twelve predicted patients were CT-confirmed with GO in a median of roughly 6.8 months.

Germline trimming amounts to 5 bases on V and 0 bases on J, with 13 as the count of junction bases outside the gene matches. CDR1 is given as SGHTA and CDR2 as FQGTGA, both from the germline V gene. There are 19 amino acids in the CDR3, from cysteine to phenylalanine inclusive. The only DNA kept is the CDR3, 57 bases in frame from the first base. About this clonotype itself: Its antigen remains undetermined. Within one base of it there is no much larger clone, and no base qualities were kept.

The clonotype originates from an adult man with Graves' ophthalmopathy. In this chain, TRBV7-3 is recombined with TRBJ2-7, with 13 bases matching TRBD2. The sequenced material came from peripheral blood. This receptor carries the CDR3 CASSPPRTSGSESSYEQYF. The base sequence is TGTGCCAGCAGCCCGCCCCGGACTAGCGGGAGCGAGAGCTCCTACGAGCAGTACTTC.